The next 28 T cell receptor beta chains were all read from a single sample in a study of shared clonotypes between healthy human individuals. Sequenced by immunoSEQ multiplex PCR; TCRdb stores in-frame clones only, minus some. The sample holds some 900,000 clones; 76% are singletons and the top ten take nearly 1.5%. Sequenced: memory CD4+ T cells sorted from blood. Sample subset: CD45RA-negative fraction. These receptors all stem from a man aged 18 to 30 in good health.

The gene calls are TRBV2 and TRBJ1-6; no firm D call. The CDR3 runs 14 residues. Trimming pared 6 bases from V and 7 bases from J, leaving 13 bases between. CDR1 and CDR2 (germline): SNHLY, FYNNEI. CDR3 residues: CASSPWAGNSPLHF. Written as DNA, the CDR3 is TGTGCCAGCAGCCCGTGGGCGGGGAATTCACCCCTCCACTTT.

CDR3 residues: CASSQEWDSPLHF. In DNA, the CDR3 is TGCGCCAGCAGCCAAGAGTGGGACTCACCCCTCCACTTT. This chain joins TRBV4-1 and TRBJ1-6; TRBD1 is a possible D gene (5 bases). Trimming stripped 0 bases from V and 10 bases from J, with 7 bases between. Germline V gene data show CDR1 as MGHRA and CDR2 as YSYEKL. The CDR3 sequence is 13 residues long.

The table lists this clone with a few counts. The chain links TRBV6-1 to TRBJ1-1; TRBD1 is a possible D gene (6 bases). The V gene lost 7 bases and the J gene lost 5 bases, with 14 bases spanning the gap. This CDR3 is 13 amino acids long. Germline V gene sequence: CDR1 MNHNS, CDR2 SASEGT. The CDR3 reads CASILTGKTEAFF. The CDR3 bases are TGTGCCAGCATCCTAACAGGGAAAACTGAAGCTTTCTTT.

The chain combines TRBV6-5 with TRBJ2-5, with 11 bases fitting TRBD1. V lost 4 bases, J lost 3 bases, and 4 bases stayed unmatched. CDR3 length: 15 residues. Germline assignment: CDR1 MNHEY and CDR2 SVGAGI. The CDR3 sequence: CASSSPGQGEETQYF. The CDR3 nucleotides are TGTGCCAGCAGTTCGCCGGGACAGGGGGAAGAGACCCAGTACTTC.

Only one count was recorded for this clone. The V call is TRBV28, the J call TRBJ1-4; D gene uncertain. Germline loops: CDR1 MDHEN, CDR2 SYDVKM. This CDR3 contains 13 residues. V dropped 2 bases and J dropped 0 bases, with 1 base sitting between them. CDR3 region: CASSLTTNEKLFF. In nucleotides, the CDR3 is TGTGCCAGCAGTTTAACAACTAATGAAAAACTGTTTTTT.

The rearrangement joins TRBV6-6 to TRBJ2-2, with D uncertain. The CDR3 sequence is 16 residues long. CDR1 and CDR2 (germline): MNHNY, SVGAGI (reference sequence). V was trimmed by 2 bases and J by 1 base, leaving 11 bases between them. CDR3 DNA sequence: TGTGCCAGCAGTTACGGATCCAGGAGGAACACCGGGGAGCTGTTTTTT. This codes for CASSYGSRRNTGELFF.

The CDR3 region is CASTWGQGDTEAFF. The DNA of the CDR3 is TGTGCCAGCACCTGGGGGCAGGGGGACACTGAAGCTTTCTTT. The rearrangement joins TRBV7-6 to TRBJ1-1; 7 bases match TRBD1. The length of the CDR3 is 14 residues. CDR1 and CDR2 (germline): SGHVS, FNYEAQ. Trimming cost V 7 bases and J 3 bases; bases outside gene matches: 8. Complete variable domain (other parts from reference TRBV7-6 and TRBJ1-1): GAGVSQSPRYKVTKRGQDVALRCDPISGHVSLYWYRQALGQGPEFLTYFNYEAQQDKSGLPNDRFSAERPEGSISTLTIQRTEQRDSAMYRCASTWGQGDTEAFFGQGTRLTVV.

CDR3 coding DNA: TGTGCCAGTAGACCGACAGGGGAAGGCAATCAGCCCCAGCATTTT. Its translation: CASRPTGEGNQPQHF. The chain links TRBV19 to TRBJ1-5; 8 nucleotides align to TRBD1. The V and J ends lost 6 bases and 2 bases, in that order; junction bases with no gene match: 6. Germline V gene sequence: CDR1 LNHDA, CDR2 SQIVND (reference sequence). CDR3 length equals 15 residues.

Remarks on this clone: Other nucleotide sequences in the sample specify the same CDR3. The CDR3 DNA is TGTGCCAGCAGCTTTGGAAGAGAGACCCAGTACTTC. Protein product: CASSFGRETQYF. The chain has TRBV7-2 and TRBJ2-5, with D unclear. The germline V and J ends were trimmed by 3 bases and 4 bases, with 6 bases remaining between them. The CDR3 length is 12 residues. Germline values: CDR1 SGHTA, CDR2 FQGNSA. Supplemented by reference TRBV7-2 and TRBJ2-5, the full variable domain reads GAGVSQSPSNKVTEKGKDVELRCDPISGHTALYWYRQSLGQGLEFLIYFQGNSAPDKSGLPSDRFSAERTGGSVSTLTIQRTQQEDSAVYLCASSFGRETQYFGPGTRLLVL.

The rearrangement joins TRBV5-4 to TRBJ2-1; possibly TRBD2 for D (6 bases). Germline V gene data show CDR1 as SGHNT and CDR2 as YYREEE (reference sequence). This CDR3 contains 15 residues. V shed 6 bases and J shed 0 bases, with 13 bases lying between them. The CDR3 sequence: CASNQGGSSYNEQFF. The CDR3 DNA sequence: TGTGCCAGCAACCAGGGAGGCAGCTCCTACAATGAGCAGTTCTTC. The full variable domain, with the rest looked up from reference TRBV5-4 and TRBJ2-1, is ETGVTQSPTHLIKTRGQQVTLRCSSQSGHNTVSWYQQALGQGPQFIFQYYREEENGRGNFPPRFSGLQFPNYSSELNVNALELDDSALYLCASNQGGSSYNEQFFGPGTRLTVL.

The J gene is TRBJ1-1, the V gene TRBV27; D may be TRBD1 (5 bases). Trimming removed 6 bases at V and 4 bases at J, with 15 bases between. The CDR3 has 14 amino acids. The germline V gene has CDR1 MNHEY and CDR2 SMNVEV (reference sequence). The CDR3 is CASRTFPGGTEAFF. The CDR3 region has the DNA TGTGCCAGCAGGACCTTCCCGGGGGGCACTGAAGCTTTCTTT.

This clone was detected only a few times. The V call is TRBV6-5, the J call TRBJ1-2, with D possibly TRBD1 on 5 matching bases. This CDR3 contains 12 residues. CDR1 is MNHEY and CDR2 is SVGAGI in the germline V gene. Trimming cost V 4 bases and J 11 bases, with 14 bases left between them. The chain's CDR3 is CASSFRQKEYTF. CDR3 DNA: TGTGCCAGCAGTTTTAGACAGAAGGAGTACACCTTC.

V gene TRBV4-1 combines with J gene TRBJ2-3, with 8 nucleotides matching TRBD2. CDR1 and CDR2 (germline): MGHRA, YSYEKL. Trimming at V came to 4 bases and at J to 2 bases, leaving 8 bases not matched to a gene. The CDR3 runs 16 residues. Here the CDR3 DNA reads TGCGCCAGCAGCCCGGGGGGGGCAGGGTACACAGATACGCAGTATTTT. It encodes CASSPGGAGYTDTQYF.

The chain carries TRBV5-1 and TRBJ1-2; TRBD1 matches at 9 bases. This CDR3 spans 13 amino acids. With V trimmed by 7 bases and J by 2 bases, 3 bases remained unmatched. Germline values: CDR1 SGHRS, CDR2 YFSETQ. CDR3 sequence (DNA): TGCGCCAGCGGACAGGGGACAAACTATGGCTACACCTTC. This sequence encodes CASGQGTNYGYTF.

The V and J genes are TRBV10-3 and TRBJ2-2, with D perhaps given as TRBD1 or TRBD2 (5 bases each). V was cut by 6 bases and J by 2 bases, with 10 bases left in between. The CDR3 extends over 14 amino acids. The V gene's germline CDR1 is ENHRY and CDR2 SYGVKD. The CDR3 coding sequence is TGTGCCATCAGAAGAGGGGACAACACCGGGGAGCTGTTTTTT. Amino acid sequence: CAIRRGDNTGELFF.

This chain connects TRBV30 to TRBJ2-5; no firm D call. The V end was cut by 3 bases, the J end by 5 bases, with 7 bases between. From germline, CDR1 is GTSNPN and CDR2 SVGIG (reference sequence). This CDR3 spans 11 amino acids. The CDR3 protein is CAWRGVETQYF. The CDR3 bases are TGTGCCTGGAGGGGCGTTGAGACCCAGTACTTC. The variable domain in full, completed from reference TRBV30 and TRBJ2-5, reads SQTIHQWPATLVQPVGSPLSLECTVEGTSNPNLYWYRQAAGRGLQLLFYSVGIGQISSEVPQNLSASRPQDRQFILSSKKLLLSDSGFYLCAWRGVETQYFGPGTRLLVL.

V gene TRBV6-6 combines with J gene TRBJ2-7, with unresolved D. CDR3 length: 15 amino acids. CDR1 is MNHNY, CDR2 SVGAGI, per germline (reference sequence). V was trimmed by 4 bases and J by 0 bases, leaving 13 bases between them. This chain's CDR3 is CASSSGRWSSYEQYF. CDR3 in DNA: TGTGCCAGCAGTTCGGGCAGGTGGAGCTCCTACGAGCAGTACTTC.

The V call is TRBV30, the J call TRBJ2-3; 10 bases fit TRBD1. CDR3 size: 15 residues. In germline, CDR1 is GTSNPN, CDR2 SVGIG (reference sequence). The V gene end was trimmed by 4 bases and the J gene end by 3 bases; junction bases not matched to a gene: 7. For the CDR3, the DNA is TGTGCCTGGACCGGGACAGGGGTAAGGACAGATACGCAGTATTTT. Translation: CAWTGTGVRTDTQYF.

The chain joins TRBV20-1 to TRBJ1-2; possibly TRBD1 for D (5 bases). Germline CDR1 DFQATT, CDR2 SNEGSKA (reference sequence). The CDR3 covers 11 residues. Trimming shortened V by 3 bases and J by 8 bases, and 10 bases separated the two germline ends. CDR3 bases: TGCAGTGCTAGTATGGACAACGGCTACACCTTC. Translation: CSASMDNGYTF.

As concerns this clone: Possible read error: a much larger clone is one base away. This rearrangement joins TRBV7-2 to TRBJ2-2; no definite D call. Trimming left V 3 bases short and J 4 bases short, with 6 bases between. Per germline, CDR1 SGHTA and CDR2 FQGNSA. The CDR3 extends over 13 amino acids. In nucleotides, the CDR3 is TGTGCCAGCAGCTTCATGGGCACCGGGGAGCTGTTTTTT. Residues: CASSFMGTGELFF.

The genes are TRBV29-1 and TRBJ2-4, with D unresolved. The CDR3 runs to 15 residues. V lost 4 bases to trimming and J lost 3 bases, with 16 bases between them. From germline, CDR1 is SQVTM and CDR2 ANQGSEA. CDR3: CSVGYKGLGKNIQYF. The CDR3 region has the DNA TGCAGCGTTGGGTATAAGGGATTGGGCAAAAACATTCAGTACTTC. The entire variable domain, with the rest obtained from reference TRBV29-1 and TRBJ2-4, is as follows: SAVISQKPSRDICQRGTSLTIQCQVDSQVTMMFWYRQQPGQSLTLIATANQGSEATYESGFVIDKFPISRPNLTFSTLTVSNMSPEDSSIYLCSVGYKGLGKNIQYFGAGTRLSVL.

The V gene is TRBV5-6, the J gene TRBJ2-5; D gene uncertain. Germline loops: CDR1 SGHDT, CDR2 YYEEEE. Trimming took 5 bases from V and 0 from J, leaving 11 bases between them. The CDR3 has 14 amino acids. CDR3 nucleotide sequence: TGTGCCAGCAGTCAGGCCCCCTACCAAGAGACCCAGTACTTC. This codes for CASSQAPYQETQYF. Drawing the rest from reference TRBV5-6 and TRBJ2-5, the complete variable domain is DAGVTQSPTHLIKTRGQQVTLRCSPKSGHDTVSWYQQALGQGPQFIFQYYEEEERQRGNFPDRFSGHQFPNYSSELNVNALLLGDSALYLCASSQAPYQETQYFGPGTRLLVL.

This chain connects TRBV5-1 to TRBJ2-1; 7 nucleotides agree with TRBD2. The CDR3 runs 13 residues. J gave up 10 bases and V 7 bases, and 11 bases lay outside the gene matches. CDR1 is SGHRS and CDR2 is YFSETQ in the germline V gene. CDR3 residues: CASRAGGSGEQFF. Written as DNA, the CDR3 is TGCGCCAGCCGGGCTGGCGGGAGTGGGGAGCAGTTCTTC.

The chain has TRBV6-1 and TRBJ2-5, with D tentatively TRBD2 (6 bases). V lost 1 base and J 7 bases, leaving 19 bases between the germline ends. CDR1 and CDR2 (germline): MNHNS, SASEGT. The CDR3 consists of 16 residues. The CDR3 reads CASSEGYGGSSGTQYF. The CDR3 DNA is TGTGCCAGCAGTGAAGGCTACGGGGGATCCTCTGGGACCCAGTACTTC.

This rearrangement joins TRBV5-1 to TRBJ2-7; 12 nucleotides line up with TRBD2. The germline V gene has CDR1 SGHRS and CDR2 YFSETQ. This CDR3 contains 16 residues. The junction had 4 bases not matched to a gene; V was cut back by 3 bases and J by 0 bases. CDR3 protein: CASSSTSGGFSYEQYF. The DNA of the CDR3 is TGCGCCAGCAGCTCCACTAGCGGGGGGTTCTCCTACGAGCAGTACTTC.

The genes are TRBV10-1 and TRBJ2-1; 16 nucleotides align to TRBD2. Germline trimming cut 5 bases from V and 7 bases from J; bases unmatched to any gene: 5. This CDR3 contains 16 residues. Germline CDR1 reads WNHNN; CDR2 reads SYGVQD (reference sequence). CDR3 in DNA: TGCGCCAGCAGTCTTGGGACTAGCGGGAGGGGAAATGAGCAGTTCTTC. Encoded protein: CASSLGTSGRGNEQFF.

The J gene is TRBJ1-2, the V gene TRBV30, with D hard to call. This CDR3 spans 14 amino acids. The germline gives CDR1 GTSNPN, CDR2 SVGIG (reference sequence). Trimming took 0 bases from V and 6 from J, leaving 14 bases between them. CDR3 loop: CAWSVPSRRNGYTF. DNA of the CDR3: TGTGCCTGGAGTGTACCAAGCAGGAGAAATGGCTACACCTTC.

The chain links TRBV6-8 to TRBJ2-7, with D uncertain. Germline V gene lookup returns CDR1 MNHGY and CDR2 SAAAGT. The CDR3 is made up of 10 amino acids. V was shortened by 2 bases and J by 5 bases, with 1 base between the two germline ends. The CDR3 DNA reads TGTGCCAGCAGTTACGACGAGCAGTACTTC. This translates into CASSYDEQYF.